Following are 16 T cell receptor beta chains from one sample sequenced in a study of blood T cell repertoires in COVID-19. The table came from immunoSEQ multiplex PCR; TCRdb's copy has only in-frame clones and leaves some out. The sample carries about 150,000 clones, 75% to 95% recorded once. Sequenced: peripheral blood. These receptors all come from a man aged 45 to 65 with acute or convalescent COVID-19.

The chain combines TRBV3-1 (or the pseudogene TRBV3-2) with TRBJ2-7, with D perhaps TRBD1 (5 bases). CDR3 length: 14 residues. V lost 1 base to trimming and J lost 2 bases, with 9 bases between them. CDR1 and CDR2 from the germline V gene are LGHDT and YNNKEL (reference sequence). The CDR3 nucleotides read TGTGCCAGCAGCCAAGGCCAGGGCCCCTACGAGCAGTACTTC. It yields the protein CASSQGQGPYEQYF.

The chain has TRBV7-9 and TRBJ1-1; weak D call: TRBD1 (6 bases). Germline CDR1 SEHNR, CDR2 FQNEAQ (reference sequence). CDR3 length equals 12 residues. V lost 5 bases and J lost 6, with 10 bases in between. CDR3 in amino acids: CASSQDRPEAFF. As DNA, the CDR3 is TGTGCCAGCAGCCAGGACAGACCTGAAGCTTTCTTT.

This chain joins TRBV7-2 and TRBJ2-7; 8 bases align to TRBD2. V shed 6 bases, J shed 2 bases, and the junction held 6 bases outside the gene matches. There are 14 residues in the CDR3. CDR1 is SGHTA and CDR2 is FQGNSA in the germline V gene. Here the CDR3 DNA reads TGTGCCAGCAGATTCAGCGGGGGCCCCTACGAGCAGTACTTC. Amino acids: CASRFSGGPYEQYF.

The chain employs TRBV18 and TRBJ2-7; 10 positions agree with TRBD2. The germline CDR1 and CDR2 sequences are KGHSH and LQKENI. The CDR3 is made up of 17 amino acids. The J segment lost 0 bases and the V segment lost 2 bases, leaving 7 bases of the junction unmatched. The CDR3: CASSPNTGLASSYEQYF. The CDR3 DNA reads TGTGCCAGCTCACCAAATACGGGACTAGCGAGCTCCTACGAGCAGTACTTC.

V usage is TRBV28 and J usage is TRBJ1-5, with D tentatively TRBD1 (6 bases). Trimming stripped 5 bases from V and 2 bases from J, with 13 bases between. The CDR3 spans 15 residues. Looked up from germline, CDR1 is MDHEN and CDR2 is SYDVKM. CDR3 bases: TGTGCCAGCAGTCGACAGGACGCTGGCAATCAGCCCCAGCATTTT. Amino acids: CASSRQDAGNQPQHF. Using reference TRBV28 and TRBJ1-5 for the parts outside the CDR3, the full variable domain is DVKVTQSSRYLVKRTGEKVFLECVQDMDHENMFWYRQDPGLGLRLIYFSYDVKMKEKGDIPEGYSVSREKKERFSLILESASTNQTSMYLCASSRQDAGNQPQHFGDGTRLSIL.

The gene calls are TRBV5-4 and TRBJ2-1; the D is unclear. Per germline, CDR1 SGHNT and CDR2 YYREEE (reference sequence). CDR3 length: 15 residues. Between the trimmed V and J ends, which lost 2 bases and 0 bases, there was a span of 9 bases. The CDR3 coding sequence is TGTGCCAGCAGCTTTAGCCAGAGCTCCTACAATGAGCAGTTCTTC. As protein: CASSFSQSSYNEQFF.

This chain joins TRBV29-1 and TRBJ1-1; TRBD1 is a possible D gene (5 bases). CDR3 length: 14 residues. Germline V gene sequence: CDR1 SQVTM, CDR2 ANQGSEA. V was cut by 6 bases and J by 0 bases, with 14 bases left in between. CDR3 loop: CSVTDTDMNTEAFF. CDR3 in DNA: TGCAGCGTAACGGACACGGACATGAACACTGAAGCTTTCTTT.

The chain links TRBV19 to TRBJ2-1, with 8 bases that match TRBD2. The CDR3 spans 20 residues. The germline gives CDR1 LNHDA, CDR2 SQIVND (reference sequence). J was trimmed by 4 bases and V by 1 base; bases with no gene match: 18. CDR3 amino acids: CASSIAGLAGPGWGYNEQFF. The DNA of the CDR3 is TGTGCCAGTAGTATAGCGGGGCTAGCGGGCCCCGGGTGGGGTTACAATGAGCAGTTCTTC.

The V and J genes are TRBV24-1 and TRBJ1-5; no reliable D call. V lost 5 bases, J lost 3 bases, and 7 bases lay in between. Germline CDR1 reads KGHDR; CDR2 reads SFDVKD. The CDR3 length is 13 residues. The DNA for the CDR3 is TGTGCCACCAGTGCGGGGTACAATCAGCCCCAGCATTTT. Translated: CATSAGYNQPQHF.

The V gene is TRBV5-4, the J gene TRBJ2-7; tentatively, D is TRBD2 (7 bases). The CDR3 is made up of 14 amino acids. Trimming cost V 9 bases and J 2 bases, with 18 bases left between them. CDR1 is SGHNT and CDR2 is YYREEE in the germline V gene (reference sequence). CDR3 DNA: TGTGCCACCCAGAGGGGGGGGGAACCCTACGAGCAGTACTTC. Translating gives CATQRGGEPYEQYF.

The chain carries TRBV28 and TRBJ1-6; D is possibly TRBD1 (5 bases). There are 12 residues in the CDR3. Per germline, CDR1 MDHEN and CDR2 SYDVKM. Trimming removed 1 base at V and 14 bases at J, with 9 bases between. The CDR3 sequence: CASSLLGAALHF. CDR3 DNA: TGTGCCAGCAGTTTATTAGGGGCAGCCCTCCACTTT. The full variable domain, its missing parts supplied by reference TRBV28 and TRBJ1-6, is DVKVTQSSRYLVKRTGEKVFLECVQDMDHENMFWYRQDPGLGLRLIYFSYDVKMKEKGDIPEGYSVSREKKERFSLILESASTNQTSMYLCASSLLGAALHFGNGTRLTVT.

The chain couples TRBV5-1 to TRBJ2-7; D may be TRBD1 (5 bases). V was pared by 5 bases and J by 3 bases, with 6 bases between. CDR1 is SGHRS and CDR2 is YFSETQ in the germline V gene. CDR3 length equals 11 residues. CDR3 in DNA: TGCGCCAGCAGAGACAGCTACGAGCAGTACTTC. This encodes CASRDSYEQYF.

V is TRBV7-2 and J is TRBJ1-5; no clear D. CDR3 length: 14 residues. Looked up from germline, CDR1 is SGHTA and CDR2 is FQGNSA. V was pared by 2 bases and J by 1 base, with 6 bases between. The CDR3 DNA is TGTGCCAGCAGCTTATTTGGCAGCAATCAGCCCCAGCATTTT. Amino acids: CASSLFGSNQPQHF. Full variable domain (missing parts from reference TRBV7-2 and TRBJ1-5): GAGVSQSPSNKVTEKGKDVELRCDPISGHTALYWYRQSLGQGLEFLIYFQGNSAPDKSGLPSDRFSAERTGGSVSTLTIQRTQQEDSAVYLCASSLFGSNQPQHFGDGTRLSIL.

The DNA for the CDR3 is TGCGCCAGCAGCCAAGATGTCACAAGGGACAGAGAGCAGTACGTC. Amino acids: CASSQDVTRDREQYV. The chain is built from TRBV4-1 and TRBJ2-7; 7 bases are a match to TRBD1. Germline loops: CDR1 MGHRA, CDR2 YSYEKL. The J segment lost 7 bases and the V segment lost 0 bases, leaving 9 bases of the junction unmatched. CDR3 length: 15 amino acids.

This chain links TRBV24-1 with TRBJ2-3; 9 bases are a match to TRBD1. The junction had 5 bases not matched to a gene; V was cut back by 2 bases and J by 6 bases. Germline assignment: CDR1 KGHDR and CDR2 SFDVKD. The CDR3 is made up of 15 amino acids. CDR3 in DNA: TGTGCCACCAGTGATTACGGACAGGGGATGGATACGCAGTATTTT. The encoded protein is CATSDYGQGMDTQYF.

The chain couples TRBV19 to TRBJ2-1, with D possibly TRBD1 on 6 matching bases. CDR3 size: 16 residues. Germline values: CDR1 LNHDA, CDR2 SQIVND (reference sequence). V was cut by 5 bases and J by 2 bases, with 16 bases left in between. The CDR3 here is CASSPRDIATYNEQFF. Here the CDR3 DNA reads TGTGCCAGTAGTCCCCGGGACATAGCGACCTACAATGAGCAGTTCTTC.